Shown below are 30 T cell receptor beta chains from a single sample sequenced in a study of response to subunit inactivated influenza vaccine. TCRdb re-called the RT-PCR reads with MiXCR, one entry per CDR3 protein. Of approximately 300,000 distinct CDR3 sequences in the sample, 20% to 25% are singletons; the top ten hold about a tenth. The input for sequencing was PBMCs from blood, taken 21 months after vaccination. Receptors originate from a man aged 50 to 69 who received an inactivated influenza vaccine.

This chain links TRBV12-3 or TRBV12-4 with TRBJ2-7; D not resolved. Trimming took 3 bases from V and 3 from J, leaving 9 bases between them. This CDR3 comprises 13 residues. CDR3 amino acids: CASSFAQLYEQYF. In DNA form, the CDR3 reads TGTGCCAGCAGTTTTGCGCAGCTCTACGAGCAGTACTTC.

This clonotype was found many times. The chain links TRBV12-3 or TRBV12-4 to TRBJ1-3, with D hard to call. Trimming removed 6 bases from V and 4 bases from J, with 19 bases in between. CDR3 size: 16 residues. The CDR3 here is CASRVGGLVGGNTIYF. In nucleotides, the CDR3 is TGTGCCAGCAGAGTAGGAGGGTTAGTGGGAGGAAACACCATATATTTT.

This chain links TRBV25-1 with TRBJ2-4; D is undetermined. This CDR3 has 12 amino acids. Trimming removed 11 bases at V and 6 bases at J, with 14 bases between. CDR1 and CDR2 from the germline V gene are MGHDK and SYGVNS. CDR3 sequence (DNA): TGTGCCTCCTCCGTCCAAGGAAACATTCAGTACTTC. It yields the protein CASSVQGNIQYF.

The V gene is TRBV20-1, the J gene TRBJ2-7; the D is unclear. Germline CDR1 DFQATT, CDR2 SNEGSKA (reference sequence). The CDR3 runs to 11 residues. With 2 bases removed from V and 2 bases from J, the gap between germline ends came to 4 bases. CDR3 loop: CSARKTYEQYF. The CDR3 DNA reads TGCAGTGCTAGAAAGACCTACGAGCAGTACTTC.

In this sample, this clonotype turned up a few times. The gene calls are TRBV4-1 and TRBJ1-1; D unresolved. The germline V gene has CDR1 MGHRA and CDR2 YSYEKL. The CDR3 length is 11 residues. Trimming left V 3 bases short and J 3 bases short, with 2 bases between. In DNA, the CDR3 is TGCGCCAGCAGCCACCACACTGAAGCTTTCTTT. Its protein product is CASSHHTEAFF.

V is TRBV5-1 and J is TRBJ1-2; D call uncertain. Germline V CDR1 and CDR2: SGHRS, YFSETQ. The CDR3 spans 14 residues. The V end lost 4 bases, the J end lost 6 bases, and 16 bases lay between the germline ends. The CDR3 here is CASSPPGGSNGYTF. CDR3 sequence (DNA): TGCGCCAGCAGCCCTCCGGGAGGGTCTAATGGCTACACCTTC.

The CDR3 here is CASSFSPEGFQGYGYTF. The DNA for the CDR3 is TGTGCCAGCAGCTTTAGTCCGGAGGGGTTTCAAGGCTATGGCTACACCTTC. The J gene is TRBJ1-2, the V gene TRBV9; D may be TRBD1 (5 bases). Germline V gene sequence: CDR1 SGDLS, CDR2 YYNGEE. The CDR3 has 17 residues. Between the trimmed V and J ends, which lost 4 bases and 4 bases, there was a span of 23 bases.

V usage is TRBV29-1 and J usage is TRBJ2-7; D is undetermined. This CDR3 comprises 13 residues. Trimming pared 5 bases from V and 2 bases from J, leaving 13 bases between. Germline V lookup: CDR1 SQVTM, CDR2 ANQGSEA. CDR3 amino acids: CSVLFLEAYEQYF. Written as DNA, the CDR3 is TGCAGCGTTCTGTTCCTAGAGGCCTACGAGCAGTACTTC.

The V and J genes are TRBV20-1 and TRBJ2-2; 11 nucleotides align to TRBD2. Germline CDR1 and CDR2: DFQATT and SNEGSKA (reference sequence). The CDR3 runs to 16 residues. Germline trimming cut 1 base from V and 7 bases from J; bases unmatched to any gene: 8. CDR3 amino acids: CSARVAGGRPNGELFF. DNA for the CDR3: TGCAGTGCTAGAGTAGCGGGGGGGCGACCGAACGGGGAGCTGTTTTTT.

This clonotype was counted between two and nine times. The chain employs TRBV5-4 and TRBJ1-1, with unresolved D. The CDR3 loop spans 14 amino acids. V was pared by 4 bases and J by 4 bases, with 14 bases between. Germline CDR1 SGHNT, CDR2 YYREEE (reference sequence). The CDR3 DNA follows: TGTGCCAGCAGCCGTGGTGGGCCGGGCACTGAAGCTTTCTTT. Protein sequence: CASSRGGPGTEAFF.

The table lists this clonotype with a few counts. The chain carries TRBV12-3 or TRBV12-4 and TRBJ2-7, with 8 positions matching TRBD2. V shed 0 bases, J shed 4 bases, and the junction held 11 bases outside the gene matches. This CDR3 is built from 17 residues. In DNA, the CDR3 is TGTGCCAGCAGTTTAGCGCGGCTAGCGGGTATATCATACGAGCAGTACTTC. This gives the protein CASSLARLAGISYEQYF.

This chain joins TRBV7-2 and TRBJ1-1, with D perhaps TRBD1 (5 bases). Trimming took off 2 bases at V and 1 base at J, with 11 bases between the two ends. CDR3 size: 15 residues. Germline CDR1 reads SGHTA; CDR2 reads FQGNSA. The CDR3 coding sequence is TGTGCCAGCAGCTTATTTCCAGGGAAGAACACTGAAGCTTTCTTT. Protein: CASSLFPGKNTEAFF. The whole variable domain, remainder taken from reference TRBV7-2 and TRBJ1-1, is GAGVSQSPSNKVTEKGKDVELRCDPISGHTALYWYRQSLGQGLEFLIYFQGNSAPDKSGLPSDRFSAERTGGSVSTLTIQRTQQEDSAVYLCASSLFPGKNTEAFFGQGTRLTVV.

J is TRBJ2-5 and V is TRBV20-1; D remains ambiguous. This CDR3 has 15 residues. Trimming pared 5 bases from V and 2 bases from J, leaving 18 bases between. Germline CDR1 is DFQATT and CDR2 is SNEGSKA (reference sequence). CDR3 DNA sequence: TGCAGTGCTGCAGGACCAGTAGGCAGTCAAGAGACCCAGTACTTC. Its protein product is CSAAGPVGSQETQYF.

The rearrangement uses TRBV4-1 and TRBJ2-1; 10 positions agree with TRBD2. This CDR3 contains 16 residues. Germline V gene data show CDR1 as MGHRA and CDR2 as YSYEKL. The V segment lost 4 bases and the J segment 6 bases; nucleotides outside the gene matches: 9. CDR3 in amino acids: CASSLVAGGSGNEQFF. The CDR3 DNA sequence: TGCGCCAGCAGCCTGGTAGCGGGAGGTTCAGGCAATGAGCAGTTCTTC.

The V and J genes are TRBV12-3 or TRBV12-4 and TRBJ1-1; D remains ambiguous. V was shortened by 3 bases and J by 7 bases, with 15 bases between the two germline ends. This CDR3 spans 14 amino acids. The CDR3 is CASSFVMGGGEAFF. DNA of the CDR3: TGTGCCAGCAGTTTCGTGATGGGAGGCGGTGAAGCTTTCTTT.

This clonotype was seen a few times. This chain uses TRBV29-1 with TRBJ2-1, with 8 positions matching TRBD1. The CDR3 totals 13 residues. CDR1 is SQVTM and CDR2 is ANQGSEA in the germline V gene. J was trimmed by 3 bases and V by 7 bases; bases with no gene match: 5. As DNA, the CDR3 is TGCAGCGGCGGACAGGGAGGCTACAATGAGCAGTTCTTC. Encoded protein: CSGGQGGYNEQFF.

This clonotype was detected only a few times. J is TRBJ1-6 and V is TRBV6-9; TRBD1 matches at 10 bases. CDR1 is MNHGY, CDR2 SVAAGI, per germline. The junction had 6 bases not matched to a gene; V was cut back by 2 bases and J by 5 bases. The CDR3 length is 17 residues. As DNA, the CDR3 is TGTGCCAGCAGTTATACCGCCGGGACAGGGGATAATTCACCCCTCCACTTT. It encodes CASSYTAGTGDNSPLHF.

The sample holds a few counts of this clonotype. The chain couples TRBV5-1 to TRBJ2-2; D gene ambiguous. Germline assignment: CDR1 SGHRS and CDR2 YFSETQ. The V and J ends lost 6 bases and 0 bases respectively, with 6 bases between them. This CDR3 contains 13 residues. The CDR3 here is CASTVSNTGELFF. In DNA form, the CDR3 reads TGCGCCAGCACAGTTTCGAACACCGGGGAGCTGTTTTTT.

This clonotype was seen a single time. The chain employs TRBV21-1 and TRBJ2-7; the D segment call TRBD2 is taken from the table without a DNA check. TRBV21-1 represents a pseudogene. The CDR3 runs 13 residues. For the CDR3, the DNA is TGTGCCAGCAGCAGCGTGAGGGTGTACGAGCAGTACTTC. Amino acid sequence: CASSSVRVYEQYF.

The sample holds a few counts of this clonotype. The chain couples TRBV12-3 or TRBV12-4 to TRBJ2-1; D possibly corresponds to TRBD2 (6 bases). The CDR3 runs to 16 residues. V was pared by 5 bases and J by 6 bases, with 20 bases between. CDR3 nucleotide sequence: TGTGCCAGCAGTCCCACCATAGCGGTTGTTGGCAATGAGCAGTTCTTC. Amino acids: CASSPTIAVVGNEQFF.

In its sample, this clonotype was seen many times. V is TRBV6-2 or TRBV6-3 and J is TRBJ2-7, with 11 bases lining up with TRBD1. Trimming cost V 9 bases and J 2 bases; bases outside gene matches: 21. Germline-derived CDR1 and CDR2 are MNHEY and SVGEGT. This CDR3 is 19 amino acids long. CDR3: CARRRRGQGARREAYEQYF. DNA of the CDR3: TGTGCCAGACGTCGCCGAGGACAGGGGGCGCGTAGAGAGGCCTACGAGCAGTACTTC.

This clonotype came up a few times. This chain uses TRBV20-1 with TRBJ2-5; 12 nucleotides match TRBD2. Per germline, CDR1 DFQATT and CDR2 SNEGSKA (reference sequence). The CDR3 spans 15 residues. Germline trimming cut 6 bases from V and 5 bases from J; bases unmatched to any gene: 10. The CDR3 coding sequence is TGCAGTGCGATCCGACTAGCGGGGGCCGGGGAGACCCAGTACTTC. Protein product: CSAIRLAGAGETQYF.

Only a few counts were recorded for this clonotype. This sequence joins TRBV5-6 and TRBJ1-6, with 8 nucleotides matching TRBD1. With V trimmed by 4 bases and J by 7 bases, 4 bases remained unmatched. CDR1 and CDR2 (germline): SGHDT, YYEEEE. CDR3 length: 14 amino acids. The CDR3 DNA follows: TGTGCCAGCAGCATACAGGGGGGAAATTCACCCCTCCACTTT. Encoded protein: CASSIQGGNSPLHF.

This clonotype was found a few times. The rearrangement uses TRBV12-3 or TRBV12-4 and TRBJ2-2; no clear D. This CDR3 has 16 residues. V dropped 3 bases and J dropped 1 base, with 12 bases sitting between them. The CDR3 DNA sequence: TGTGCCAGCAGTTTGTTATTCTGGGGGAACACCGGGGAGCTGTTTTTT. The encoded protein is CASSLLFWGNTGELFF.

This chain links TRBV7-2 with TRBJ2-6; no reliable D call. Germline-derived CDR1 and CDR2 are SGHTA and FQGNSA. V was trimmed by 3 bases and J by 2 bases, leaving 8 bases between them. This CDR3 has 15 amino acids. The CDR3 DNA follows: TGTGCCAGCAGCTTTCAAGTCACTGGGGCCAACGTCCTGACTTTC. It encodes CASSFQVTGANVLTF.

In its sample, this clonotype was seen many times. This chain uses TRBV12-3 or TRBV12-4 with TRBJ1-6; possibly TRBD1 for D (5 bases). V dropped 0 bases and J dropped 8 bases, with 8 bases sitting between them. CDR3 length: 14 residues. Here the CDR3 reads CASSLAGADSPLHF. CDR3 DNA sequence: TGTGCCAGCAGTTTAGCCGGGGCCGATTCACCCCTCCACTTT.

This clonotype was seen a few times. This chain connects TRBV7-9 to TRBJ1-4, with no clear D. V lost 1 base and J lost 0, with 9 bases in between. The CDR3 length is 16 residues. Germline lookup yields CDR1 SEHNR and CDR2 FQNEAQ (reference sequence). CDR3 residues: CASSLVVQTTNEKLFF. CDR3 nucleotide sequence: TGTGCCAGCAGCTTAGTCGTACAGACAACTAATGAAAAACTGTTTTTT.

CDR3 region: CASSQGGRRSSYEQYF. The CDR3 DNA reads TGCGCCAGCAGCCAAGGCGGACGGAGGAGCTCCTACGAGCAGTACTTC. This chain links TRBV4-3 with TRBJ2-7, with D possibly being TRBD2 (5 bases). The CDR3 loop spans 16 amino acids. The V gene lost 1 base and the J gene lost 0 bases, with 13 bases spanning the gap. Germline lookup yields CDR1 LGHNA and CDR2 YSLEER.

This clonotype was seen more than once but under ten times. DNA of the CDR3: TGTGCCAGCAGTACGGTCAGAGGCAATCAGCCCCAGCATTTT. Amino acid sequence: CASSTVRGNQPQHF. The chain carries TRBV2 and TRBJ1-5; D remains unclear. The CDR3 totals 14 residues. The germline V and J ends were trimmed by 5 bases and 2 bases, with 10 bases remaining between them. Germline CDR1 reads SNHLY; CDR2 reads FYNNEI.

The rearrangement links TRBV4-2 to TRBJ2-2; perhaps TRBD2 as D (5 bases). The CDR3 covers 16 residues. The V and J ends lost 0 bases and 6 bases respectively, with 14 bases between them. From germline, CDR1 is LGHNA and CDR2 YNFKEQ. This chain's CDR3 is CASSQDRTSEAGELFF. CDR3 in DNA: TGTGCCAGCAGCCAAGATCGGACCTCGGAGGCCGGGGAGCTGTTTTTT.